Listed below are T cell receptor beta chains from one sample, sequenced in a study of shared clonotypes between healthy human individuals. Repertoires were generated with immunoSEQ multiplex PCR, while TCRdb's copy carries only in-frame clones and drops some. Of approximately 2.5 million clones in the sample, roughly nine tenths were seen once. Material: naive CD4+ T cells sorted from blood. The receptors were sampled from a man aged 18 to 30 in good health. CDR3s include the opening cysteine and the closing phenylalanine or tryptophan. Each record gives: J gene, V gene, D gene, clone size, CDR3 DNA, CDR3 protein. D genes are given only for firm matches. Clone size is stated in some rows and not others, as once, few, many or a class when expanded.

j_gene: TRBJ2-5; v_gene: TRBV5-1; d_gene: TRBD1; abundance: NA; CDR3nt: TGCGCCAGCAGCTTGGAGACAGGGGTAGAGACCCAGTACTTC; CDR3aa: CASSLETGVETQYF
j_gene: TRBJ2-7; v_gene: TRBV9; d_gene: TRBD1; abundance: once; CDR3nt: TGTGCCAGCAGCGTAGGTAGAGGGGGACAGGGGGCGACCTACGAGCAGTACTTC; CDR3aa: CASSVGRGGQGATYEQYF
j_gene: TRBJ2-2; v_gene: TRBV10-1; d_gene: TRBD2; abundance: few; CDR3nt: TGCGCCAGCAGTGAGTCGACTAGCGGGGGGGCGAGCACCGGGGAGCTGTTTTTT; CDR3aa: CASSESTSGGASTGELFF
j_gene: TRBJ1-2; v_gene: TRBV6-1; d_gene: TRBD1; abundance: NA; CDR3nt: TGTGCCAGCAGTGCCGCCACAGGGGGCTATGGCTACACCTTC; CDR3aa: CASSAATGGYGYTF
j_gene: TRBJ2-7; v_gene: TRBV19; d_gene: TRBD1; abundance: NA; CDR3nt: TGTGCCAGTAGTATAGGCAGGGGGTACGAGCAGTACTTC; CDR3aa: CASSIGRGYEQYF
j_gene: TRBJ2-3; v_gene: TRBV1; d_gene: NA; abundance: NA; CDR3nt: TGCACCAGCAGCCAACCCCTACTAGCGGGGGAATCAGATACGCAGTATTTT; CDR3aa: CTSSQPLLAGESDTQYF
j_gene: TRBJ1-5; v_gene: TRBV9; d_gene: NA; abundance: NA; CDR3nt: TGTGCCAGCAGCGTAGGTCAGGGCGGTCAGCCCCAGCATTTT; CDR3aa: CASSVGQGGQPQHF
j_gene: TRBJ1-1; v_gene: TRBV25-1; d_gene: NA; abundance: NA; CDR3nt: TGTGCCAGCAGTGCCCCAAGTTCTGCTGCCGCTTTCTTT; CDR3aa: CASSAPSSAAAFF
j_gene: TRBJ2-1; v_gene: TRBV4-1; d_gene: TRBD2; abundance: NA; CDR3nt: TGCGCCAGCAGCCACCCACTAGCGGGAGGTCACAATGAGCAGTTCTTC; CDR3aa: CASSHPLAGGHNEQFF
j_gene: TRBJ2-7; v_gene: TRBV5-4; d_gene: NA; abundance: NA; CDR3nt: TGTGCCAGCAGCTTAGCAAGGCTGTCTAGTGGGTCGGACGAGCAGTACTTC; CDR3aa: CASSLARLSSGSDEQYF
j_gene: TRBJ2-5; v_gene: TRBV7-9; d_gene: TRBD2; abundance: NA; CDR3nt: TGTGCCAGCAGCTTAGCGGGGAGGGATGAAGAGACCCAGTACTTC; CDR3aa: CASSLAGRDEETQYF
j_gene: TRBJ1-2; v_gene: TRBV27; d_gene: NA; abundance: NA; CDR3nt: TGTGCCAGCAGTTTTGGCCCGAGCGTCTATGGCTACACCTTC; CDR3aa: CASSFGPSVYGYTF
j_gene: TRBJ1-1; v_gene: TRBV27; d_gene: NA; abundance: NA; CDR3nt: TGTGCCAGCAGCCCCTCGCCCGGGTTAAACACTGAAGCTTTCTTT; CDR3aa: CASSPSPGLNTEAFF
j_gene: TRBJ1-2; v_gene: TRBV6-6; d_gene: NA; abundance: once; CDR3nt: TGTGCCAGCGGCGGACGCAACTATGGCTACACCTTC; CDR3aa: CASGGRNYGYTF
j_gene: TRBJ1-2; v_gene: TRBV5-8; d_gene: NA; abundance: once; CDR3nt: TGTGCCAGCACCAACACCGGGCCATGGTCTGGCTACACCTTC; CDR3aa: CASTNTGPWSGYTF
j_gene: TRBJ1-5; v_gene: TRBV6-1; d_gene: NA; abundance: NA; CDR3nt: TGTGCCAGCAGTGCTGGGACCCCCAATCAGCCCCAGCATTTT; CDR3aa: CASSAGTPNQPQHF
j_gene: TRBJ2-5; v_gene: TRBV5-4; d_gene: NA; abundance: once; CDR3nt: TGTGCCAGCAGCTTGGGGCAGGGGAATGTGGAGACCCAGTACTTC; CDR3aa: CASSLGQGNVETQYF
j_gene: TRBJ1-1; v_gene: TRBV27; d_gene: NA; abundance: NA; CDR3nt: TGTGCCAGCAGTCTAAACGGACAGCAGAACACTGAAGCTTTCTTT; CDR3aa: CASSLNGQQNTEAFF
j_gene: TRBJ2-1; v_gene: TRBV15; d_gene: NA; abundance: NA; CDR3nt: TGTGCCACCAGCAAGGGCAGGGCCAGAATTGAGCAGTTCTTC; CDR3aa: CATSKGRARIEQFF
j_gene: TRBJ2-1; v_gene: TRBV18; d_gene: TRBD1; abundance: NA; CDR3nt: TGTGCCAGCTCACCACCGTCGACAGGGGTCAATGAGCAGTTCTTC; CDR3aa: CASSPPSTGVNEQFF
j_gene: TRBJ1-1; v_gene: TRBV5-1; d_gene: TRBD1; abundance: NA; CDR3nt: TGCGCCAGTGGGACAGGGGGCCCTGAAGCTTTCTTT; CDR3aa: CASGTGGPEAFF
j_gene: TRBJ2-1; v_gene: TRBV10-3; d_gene: TRBD2; abundance: once; CDR3nt: TGTGCCATAGGGACTAGCGGGGGTTACAATGAGCAGTTCTTC; CDR3aa: CAIGTSGGYNEQFF
j_gene: TRBJ1-1; v_gene: TRBV7-9; d_gene: TRBD1; abundance: once; CDR3nt: TGTGCCAGCAGCCCGGGACAGATGAACACTGAAGCTTTCTTT; CDR3aa: CASSPGQMNTEAFF
j_gene: TRBJ2-7; v_gene: TRBV27; d_gene: NA; abundance: NA; CDR3nt: TGTGCCAGCAGTTTCAGCCTGAGCCGGGTAGTTGAGCAGTACTTC; CDR3aa: CASSFSLSRVVEQYF
j_gene: TRBJ1-5; v_gene: TRBV18; d_gene: NA; abundance: NA; CDR3nt: TGTGCCAGCGCCGCCGATCAGGTTGGGTTTGGCAATCAGCCCCAGCATTTT; CDR3aa: CASAADQVGFGNQPQHF
j_gene: TRBJ2-2; v_gene: TRBV11-3; d_gene: NA; abundance: NA; CDR3nt: TGTGCCAGCAGCTTAGCCAGGGCCCCGGCCGGGGAGCTGTTTTTT; CDR3aa: CASSLARAPAGELFF
j_gene: TRBJ2-5; v_gene: TRBV2; d_gene: NA; abundance: NA; CDR3nt: TGTGCCAGCAGTCGGCCCCAGACCCAAGAGACCCAGTACTTC; CDR3aa: CASSRPQTQETQYF
j_gene: TRBJ1-5; v_gene: TRBV19; d_gene: NA; abundance: NA; CDR3nt: TGTGCCAGTACACCTGGGTACGGGTTAGGTTCGGAGCCCCAGCATTTT; CDR3aa: CASTPGYGLGSEPQHF
j_gene: TRBJ1-3; v_gene: TRBV15; d_gene: NA; abundance: NA; CDR3nt: TGTGCCACCAGCAGAGATCAGTCTGGAAACACCATATATTTT; CDR3aa: CATSRDQSGNTIYF
j_gene: TRBJ2-7; v_gene: TRBV4-3; d_gene: TRBD2; abundance: NA; CDR3nt: TGCGCCAGCAGCCAAGAGGCGGGAGGAATCGCGGACGAGCAGTACTTC; CDR3aa: CASSQEAGGIADEQYF
j_gene: TRBJ2-7; v_gene: TRBV11-2; d_gene: TRBD2; abundance: NA; CDR3nt: TGTGCCAGCAGCTTATACTCCAGCGGGACTTACCACTACGAGCAGTACTTC; CDR3aa: CASSLYSSGTYHYEQYF
j_gene: TRBJ2-2; v_gene: TRBV6-5; d_gene: NA; abundance: NA; CDR3nt: TGTGCCAGCAGGGCGGGACGCCCGAGCACCGGGGAGCTGTTTTTT; CDR3aa: CASRAGRPSTGELFF
j_gene: TRBJ2-7; v_gene: TRBV5-1; d_gene: NA; abundance: NA; CDR3nt: TGCGCCAGCAGCTTGGACGGTCTAACCTACGAGCAGTACTTC; CDR3aa: CASSLDGLTYEQYF
j_gene: TRBJ2-7; v_gene: TRBV6-5; d_gene: TRBD2; abundance: NA; CDR3nt: TGTGCCATCAGTGCTGGTCTAGCGGGAGCATACGAGCAGTACTTC; CDR3aa: CAISAGLAGAYEQYF
j_gene: TRBJ2-5; v_gene: TRBV25-1; d_gene: NA; abundance: NA; CDR3nt: TGTGCCAGCAGTGATGCGGTCAGGGGCCGAGAGACCCAGTACTTC; CDR3aa: CASSDAVRGRETQYF
j_gene: TRBJ2-2; v_gene: TRBV29-1; d_gene: NA; abundance: NA; CDR3nt: TGCAGCGTTGATAGGGTGAACACCGGGGAGCTGTTTTTT; CDR3aa: CSVDRVNTGELFF
j_gene: TRBJ2-2; v_gene: TRBV5-1; d_gene: NA; abundance: NA; CDR3nt: TGCGCCAGCAGCTTGGATGTGACAACCGGGGAGCTGTTTTTT; CDR3aa: CASSLDVTTGELFF
j_gene: TRBJ2-3; v_gene: TRBV7-7; d_gene: NA; abundance: NA; CDR3nt: TGTGCTAGCAGCCTAACGGGGACAGATACGCAGTATTTT; CDR3aa: CASSLTGTDTQYF
j_gene: TRBJ1-2; v_gene: TRBV5-1; d_gene: NA; abundance: NA; CDR3nt: TGCGCCAGCAGAAAGGACAGTCCCCCCTATGGCTACACCTTC; CDR3aa: CASRKDSPPYGYTF
j_gene: TRBJ2-7; v_gene: TRBV7-2; d_gene: TRBD1; abundance: NA; CDR3nt: TGTGCCAGCAGCCTCGGACAGGTCTCCTACGAGCAGTACTTC; CDR3aa: CASSLGQVSYEQYF
j_gene: TRBJ1-1; v_gene: TRBV11-2; d_gene: NA; abundance: NA; CDR3nt: TGTGCCAGCAGCTCTTCCCGACTTGAAGCTTTCTTT; CDR3aa: CASSSSRLEAFF
j_gene: TRBJ2-2; v_gene: TRBV7-2; d_gene: TRBD1; abundance: NA; CDR3nt: TGTGCCAGCAACTCTCCAGACAGGGCGGATGGGGAGCTGTTTTTT; CDR3aa: CASNSPDRADGELFF
j_gene: TRBJ1-2; v_gene: TRBV18; d_gene: NA; abundance: NA; CDR3nt: TGTGCCAGCTCACCACCCCAGACAGCCTCCTATGGCTACACCTTC; CDR3aa: CASSPPQTASYGYTF
j_gene: TRBJ2-7; v_gene: TRBV5-1; d_gene: TRBD1; abundance: NA; CDR3nt: TGCGCCAGCAGATCGACCGGGACAGGGTTGCGCGAGCAGTACTTC; CDR3aa: CASRSTGTGLREQYF
j_gene: TRBJ2-1; v_gene: TRBV18; d_gene: NA; abundance: NA; CDR3nt: TGTGCCAGCTCACCTATCTGGGACTTAAGATACAATGAGCAGTTCTTC; CDR3aa: CASSPIWDLRYNEQFF
j_gene: TRBJ1-3; v_gene: TRBV5-1; d_gene: TRBD1; abundance: NA; CDR3nt: TGCGCCAGCAGCCAGGATACAGGGGGAGGAAACACCATATATTTT; CDR3aa: CASSQDTGGGNTIYF
j_gene: TRBJ1-5; v_gene: TRBV30; d_gene: NA; abundance: few; CDR3nt: TGTGCCTGGAGTCGGACTAATCAGCCCCAGCATTTT; CDR3aa: CAWSRTNQPQHF
j_gene: TRBJ2-2; v_gene: TRBV19; d_gene: TRBD1; abundance: NA; CDR3nt: TGTGCCAGTACCGCCTATGGGGACAGGTTTACCGGGGAGCTGTTTTTT; CDR3aa: CASTAYGDRFTGELFF
j_gene: TRBJ1-1; v_gene: TRBV5-1; d_gene: NA; abundance: once; CDR3nt: TGCGCCAGCAGCTTGGATGGGGTTAACACTGAAGCTTTCTTT; CDR3aa: CASSLDGVNTEAFF
j_gene: TRBJ1-4; v_gene: TRBV18; d_gene: NA; abundance: NA; CDR3nt: TGTGCCAGCTCACCACCCGGGGCAACTAATGAAAAACTGTTTTTT; CDR3aa: CASSPPGATNEKLFF
j_gene: TRBJ2-2; v_gene: TRBV28; d_gene: NA; abundance: NA; CDR3nt: TGTGCCAGCACTAGCCCGATCGCGAACACCGGGGAGCTGTTTTTT; CDR3aa: CASTSPIANTGELFF
j_gene: TRBJ2-7; v_gene: TRBV6-6; d_gene: TRBD1; abundance: once; CDR3nt: TGTGCCAGCAGTGAGCCGGGACAGGGGGCGCGGGAGCAGTACTTC; CDR3aa: CASSEPGQGAREQYF
j_gene: TRBJ1-6; v_gene: TRBV6-5; d_gene: NA; abundance: NA; CDR3nt: TGTGCCAGCAGTTACTCGGGGTACAGTAACAATTCACCCCTCCACTTT; CDR3aa: CASSYSGYSNNSPLHF
j_gene: TRBJ2-4; v_gene: TRBV27; d_gene: NA; abundance: once; CDR3nt: TGTGCCAGCAGTTTGGGGGTCGAGGGGGGATCGGGAGACATTCAGTACTTC; CDR3aa: CASSLGVEGGSGDIQYF
j_gene: TRBJ1-1; v_gene: TRBV19; d_gene: NA; abundance: NA; CDR3nt: TGTGCCAGTAGTATTCTTTCGGGGACTGAAGCTTTCTTT; CDR3aa: CASSILSGTEAFF
j_gene: TRBJ2-7; v_gene: TRBV18; d_gene: NA; abundance: NA; CDR3nt: TGTGCCAGCTCCCCCTTATTGGATACCTACGAGCAGTACTTC; CDR3aa: CASSPLLDTYEQYF
j_gene: TRBJ1-2; v_gene: TRBV7-9; d_gene: NA; abundance: few; CDR3nt: TGTGCCAGCAGCTTAATCGGGGAGTACGGCTACACCTTC; CDR3aa: CASSLIGEYGYTF
j_gene: TRBJ2-7; v_gene: TRBV7-3; d_gene: NA; abundance: NA; CDR3nt: TGTGCCAGCAGCCTCAGCCGGGACGACGAGCAGTACTTC; CDR3aa: CASSLSRDDEQYF
j_gene: TRBJ1-6; v_gene: TRBV6-5; d_gene: NA; abundance: NA; CDR3nt: TGTGCCAGCAGTTACTGGTCCAGGAGTGGAAATTCACCCCTCCACTTT; CDR3aa: CASSYWSRSGNSPLHF